The 27 T cell receptor beta chains reported below all come from one sample, sequenced in a study of T-cell reconstitution after alpha-beta-depleted transplantation in children. During its preparation, the TCRbeta library received unique molecular identifiers. TCRdb called the PCR reads again in MiXCR, with one record for every CDR3 protein. The sample includes almost 250,000 distinct CDR3 sequences, roughly 25% seen only once; the top ten take 2.6%. The sample in question was PBMCs, obtained before TCRalphabeta/CD19-depleted stem cell transplant. All receptors derive from a girl aged 2 to 10 with Fanconi anemia, due to receive a stem cell transplant.

The chain links TRBV25-1 to TRBJ1-2; 7 bases map to TRBD1. The CDR3 extends over 12 amino acids. Trimming removed 2 bases from V and 7 bases from J; junction bases left unmatched: 1. Germline V gene sequence: CDR1 MGHDK, CDR2 SYGVNS. CDR3 region: CASSERDSGYTF. The DNA of the CDR3 is TGTGCCAGCAGTGAACGGGACAGTGGCTACACCTTC.

The chain recombines TRBV6-5 with TRBJ2-5; the D gene could be TRBD1 or TRBD2 (5 bases each). The CDR3 length is 15 residues. Trimming pared 1 base from V and 2 bases from J, leaving 11 bases between. CDR1 and CDR2 (germline): MNHEY, SVGAGI. As DNA, the CDR3 is TGTGCCAGCAGTTACTGGGGACCGCCTCAAGAGACCCAGTACTTC. It specifies CASSYWGPPQETQYF.

Remarks on this clonotype: One junction end disagrees with the germline gene, perhaps due to a read error. The chain recombines TRBV20-1 with TRBJ2-3; 7 bases align to TRBD2. CDR3 length: 15 amino acids. Germline V gene data show CDR1 as DFQATT and CDR2 as SNEGSKA (reference sequence). The DNA of the CDR3 is TGCAGGGCTACCAAGGGAGGGGCGATCACAGATACGCAGTATTTT. The encoded protein is CRATKGGAITDTQYF.

A few counts support this clonotype. The rearrangement uses TRBV29-1 and TRBJ1-1, with 9 bases lining up with TRBD1. Germline values: CDR1 SQVTM, CDR2 ANQGSEA. The CDR3 sequence is 13 residues long. Losses at the gene ends were 6 bases for V and 3 bases for J; bases not matched to a gene: 5. This chain's CDR3 is CSVWTGADTEAFF. The DNA for the CDR3 is TGCAGCGTCTGGACAGGGGCGGACACTGAAGCTTTCTTT.

This clonotype was recorded a few times. The chain uses TRBV6-4 and TRBJ2-1; unclear D gene. The germline CDR1 and CDR2 sequences are MRHNA and SNTAGT. There are 13 residues in the CDR3. With 2 bases removed from V and 4 bases from J, the gap between germline ends came to 6 bases. Here the CDR3 DNA reads TGTGCCAGCAGTGACGGCGAATACAATGAGCAGTTCTTC. Its translation: CASSDGEYNEQFF.

Only a few counts were recorded for this clonotype. In this CDR3 the conserved last residue, phenylalanine or tryptophan, is missing, so a read error is likely. The chain combines TRBV2 with TRBJ1-6, with D possibly TRBD1 on 6 matching bases. Germline V gene sequence: CDR1 SNHLY, CDR2 FYNNEI. Trimming took off 6 bases at V and 6 bases at J, with 6 bases between the two ends. CDR3 size: 12 residues. The CDR3 DNA reads TGTGCCAGCAGCAGGGGTAATTCACCCCTCCACCTT. It encodes CASSRGNSPLHL.

V usage is TRBV20-1 and J usage is TRBJ2-7; perhaps TRBD2 as D (6 bases). V shed 5 bases and J shed 4 bases, with 21 bases lying between them. The length of the CDR3 is 15 residues. The germline V gene encodes CDR1 DFQATT and CDR2 SNEGSKA (reference sequence). The CDR3 is CSAHRRGTSLYEQYF. CDR3 coding DNA: TGCAGTGCTCACCGCCGCGGGACTTCCCTTTACGAGCAGTACTTC.

CDR3 residues: CASRDFIDTEAFF. Written as DNA, the CDR3 is TGTGCCAGCAGAGACTTTATTGACACTGAAGCTTTCTTT. J is TRBJ1-1 and V is TRBV12-3 or TRBV12-4; D not resolved. The CDR3 length is 13 residues. V was cut by 6 bases and J by 3 bases, with 11 bases left in between.

The chain couples TRBV5-5 to TRBJ2-7; 7 bases map to TRBD2. This CDR3 contains 15 residues. CDR1 and CDR2 from the germline V gene are SGHKS and YYEKEE (reference sequence). Unmatched junction bases numbered 11, after V lost 6 bases and J lost 2 bases. DNA of the CDR3: TGTGCCAGCACCAATCTCTCGACTAGCCCCTACGAGCAGTACTTC. Translation gives CASTNLSTSPYEQYF.

This clonotype was seen ten or more times. The chain carries TRBV29-1 and TRBJ2-7, with 8 bases identical to TRBD2. The CDR3 is 12 amino acids. Germline-derived CDR1 and CDR2 are SQVTM and ANQGSEA. Trimming cost V 5 bases and J 4 bases; bases outside gene matches: 4. This chain's CDR3 is CSVREGIYEQYF. CDR3 DNA sequence: TGCAGCGTTCGGGAGGGGATTTACGAGCAGTACTTC.

This clonotype was counted ten times or more. The chain joins TRBV15 to TRBJ1-2, with 8 bases identical to TRBD1. V dropped 0 bases and J dropped 7; count of bases not matched to a gene: 4. The CDR3 runs to 14 residues. Germline V gene sequence: CDR1 LNHNV, CDR2 YYDKDF (reference sequence). The CDR3 DNA follows: TGTGCCACCAGCAGAGAGGACAGGGCTTCTGGCTACACCTTC. Protein product: CATSREDRASGYTF.

This clonotype showed up many times. The rearrangement links TRBV20-1 to TRBJ2-7; D gene ambiguous. The CDR3 has 17 amino acids. With 7 bases removed from V and 0 bases from J, the gap between germline ends came to 25 bases. Germline V gives CDR1 DFQATT, CDR2 SNEGSKA (reference sequence). The CDR3 here is CSVNYPALTIFSYEQYF. The CDR3 nucleotides are TGCAGTGTTAATTATCCCGCTTTAACAATTTTCTCCTACGAGCAGTACTTC.

This clonotype was observed many times. The chain recombines TRBV29-1 with TRBJ1-4, with 8 bases aligning to TRBD1. V lost 6 bases to trimming and J lost 8 bases; unmatched junction nucleotides: 5. The CDR3 consists of 12 residues. Germline assignment: CDR1 SQVTM and CDR2 ANQGSEA. This CDR3 is CSVRQGNEKLFF. As DNA, the CDR3 is TGCAGCGTCCGACAGGGGAACGAAAAACTGTTTTTT.

This clonotype was recorded a few times. This sequence joins TRBV6-2 or TRBV6-3 and TRBJ2-3, with D possibly TRBD2 on 6 matching bases. V dropped 2 bases and J dropped 3 bases, with 15 bases sitting between them. The CDR3 is 16 residues long. From germline, CDR1 is MNHEY and CDR2 SVGEGT. CDR3 sequence reads: CASSYPAGPRTDTQYF. Written as DNA, the CDR3 is TGTGCCAGCAGTTACCCCGCGGGACCCAGGACAGATACGCAGTATTTT.

This clonotype was counted only a few times. The chain couples TRBV9 to TRBJ2-7; TRBD1 agrees at 8 bases. The ends lost 3 bases at V and 6 bases at J; junction bases unmatched: 5. The CDR3 is 13 amino acids. The germline CDR1 and CDR2 sequences are SGDLS and YYNGEE. The CDR3 sequence: CASSARQGLEQYF. DNA for the CDR3: TGTGCCAGCAGCGCCCGACAGGGGCTCGAGCAGTACTTC.

The V call is TRBV5-1, the J call TRBJ2-7, with TRBD1 as a possible D gene (6 bases). CDR1 is SGHRS and CDR2 is YFSETQ in the germline V gene. This CDR3 is built from 13 residues. Deletions cut 4 bases from V and 6 bases from J, with 14 bases between. The CDR3 coding sequence is TGCGCCAGCAGCCCGGCCACAGGGCGCGAGCAGTACTTC. It specifies CASSPATGREQYF.

This chain links TRBV20-1 with TRBJ2-7; 7 nucleotides match TRBD2. CDR3 size: 13 residues. The germline V gene has CDR1 DFQATT and CDR2 SNEGSKA (reference sequence). Germline trimming cut 1 base from V and 7 bases from J; bases unmatched to any gene: 7. CDR3 protein: CSARGAEAGEQYF. The CDR3 coding sequence is TGCAGTGCTAGAGGGGCCGAAGCGGGAGAGCAGTACTTC.

CDR3 in amino acids: CASSTQREIQADTQYF. As DNA, the CDR3 is TGTGCCAGCAGTACCCAGCGGGAGATACAGGCAGATACGCAGTATTTT. The rearrangement joins TRBV28 to TRBJ2-3; 8 bases fit TRBD2. The CDR3 spans 16 residues. Trimming at V came to 5 bases and at J to 4 bases, leaving 11 bases not matched to a gene. Germline-derived CDR1 and CDR2 are MDHEN and SYDVKM.

This chain connects TRBV28 to TRBJ2-7; 9 bases are a match to TRBD1. The V and J ends lost 4 bases and 5 bases, in that order; junction bases with no gene match: 9. The germline CDR1 and CDR2 sequences are MDHEN and SYDVKM. The CDR3 sequence is 15 residues long. The CDR3 protein is CASSSSGTGSHEQYF. The CDR3 DNA reads TGTGCCAGCAGTTCATCCGGGACAGGGTCCCACGAGCAGTACTTC.

There are many counts of this clonotype. The rearrangement uses TRBV9 and TRBJ2-1; 8 bases are shared with TRBD1. CDR1 and CDR2 (germline): SGDLS, YYNGEE. The CDR3 is 17 residues long. The V segment lost 0 bases and the J segment 8 bases; nucleotides outside the gene matches: 13. The chain's CDR3 is CASSVGWPGQGLYEQFF. The CDR3 DNA reads TGTGCCAGCAGCGTAGGATGGCCAGGACAGGGTCTCTATGAGCAGTTCTTC.

The DNA of the CDR3 is TGTGCCAGCAGCTTCAATCAACTCCGGACAGGGGGCTCATGGGGAGAGACCCAGTACTTC. Translation: CASSFNQLRTGGSWGETQYF. The genes are TRBV7-8 and TRBJ2-5; 11 bases fit TRBD1. V dropped 3 bases and J dropped 4; count of bases not matched to a gene: 19. Germline V gives CDR1 SGHVS, CDR2 FQNEAQ. The CDR3 contains 20 residues. Looking up the rest from reference TRBV7-8 and TRBJ2-5 gives the full variable domain: GAGVSQSPRYKVAKRGQDVALRCDPISGHVSLFWYQQALGQGPEFLTYFQNEAQLDKSGLPSDRFFAERPEGSVSTLKIQRTQQEDSAVYLCASSFNQLRTGGSWGETQYFGPGTRLLVL.

This clonotype came up many times. The genes are TRBV7-2 and TRBJ2-1, with 9 bases matching TRBD1. The CDR3 loop spans 15 amino acids. The V and J ends lost 3 bases and 2 bases, in that order; junction bases with no gene match: 2. Germline V gene lookup returns CDR1 SGHTA and CDR2 FQGNSA. CDR3 DNA sequence: TGTGCCAGCAGCTTTAGGGACAGGGCCTACAATGAGCAGTTCTTC. Its protein product is CASSFRDRAYNEQFF.

The rearrangement uses TRBV28 and TRBJ2-7; 7 bases agree with TRBD1. Per germline, CDR1 MDHEN and CDR2 SYDVKM. The CDR3 totals 12 residues. The V gene end was trimmed by 11 bases and the J gene end by 7 bases; junction bases not matched to a gene: 11. In nucleotides, the CDR3 is TGTGCCCAATACAGGGGTCCTCGGGAGCAGTACTTC. Residues: CAQYRGPREQYF.

This chain joins TRBV20-1 and TRBJ1-6; D might be TRBD1 (5 bases). This CDR3 is 14 amino acids long. Trimming pared 6 bases from V and 0 bases from J, leaving 9 bases between. CDR1 and CDR2 (germline): DFQATT, SNEGSKA (reference sequence). The CDR3 is CSARVRSYNSPLHF. CDR3 nucleotides: TGCAGTGCCAGGGTCCGCTCCTATAATTCACCCCTCCACTTT.

There are a few counts of this clonotype. The V call is TRBV7-8, the J call TRBJ2-7; 9 nucleotides agree with TRBD2. Germline values: CDR1 SGHVS, CDR2 FQNEAQ. Trimming removed 1 base from V and 1 base from J; junction bases left unmatched: 11. This CDR3 comprises 18 residues. CDR3 DNA sequence: TGTGCCAGCAGCTTAGGATCCCTAGCGGGGATTCCGTCCTACGAGCAGTACTTC. Protein: CASSLGSLAGIPSYEQYF.

There are many counts of this clonotype. The CDR3 nucleotides are TGCAGCGTTGAAGATCCTAGGGACAGCCAAATGTCTCATGGCTACACCTTC. This translates into CSVEDPRDSQMSHGYTF. The V gene is TRBV29-1, the J gene TRBJ1-2; TRBD1 matches 7 bases. The CDR3 loop spans 17 amino acids. Germline V gives CDR1 SQVTM, CDR2 ANQGSEA. J gave up 6 bases and V 0 bases, and 16 bases lay outside the gene matches.

The chain has TRBV20-1 and TRBJ2-3; D may be TRBD2 (8 bases). CDR1 and CDR2 (germline): DFQATT, SNEGSKA (reference sequence). V was shortened by 5 bases and J by 5 bases, with 14 bases between the two germline ends. CDR3 length: 13 amino acids. CDR3 protein: CSAEGAGGDTQYF. As DNA, the CDR3 is TGCAGTGCTGAGGGGGCGGGGGGAGATACGCAGTATTTT.